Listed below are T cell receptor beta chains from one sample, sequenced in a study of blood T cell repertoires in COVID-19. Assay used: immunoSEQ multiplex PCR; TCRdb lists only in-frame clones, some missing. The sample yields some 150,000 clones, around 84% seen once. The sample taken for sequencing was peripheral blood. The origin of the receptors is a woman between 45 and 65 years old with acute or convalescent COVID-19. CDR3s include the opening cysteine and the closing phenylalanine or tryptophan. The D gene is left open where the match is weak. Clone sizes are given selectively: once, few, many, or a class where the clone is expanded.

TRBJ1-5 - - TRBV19 TGTGCCAGTAAGGAAGCTCGCGGACAGCATCGGGGCGATCAGCCCCAGCATTTT CASKEARGQHRGDQPQHF
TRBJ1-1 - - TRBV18 TGTGCCAGCTCACTAAGGGATTGGGGCAGGAACACTGAAGCTTTCTTT CASSLRDWGRNTEAFF
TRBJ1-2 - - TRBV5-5 TGTGCCAGCAGCGACTGGCCCGTGGGGAGGGGTGGCTACACCTTC CASSDWPVGRGGYTF
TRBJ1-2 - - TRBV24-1 TGTGCCACCGCGGGGGAAAAGTATGGCTACACCTTC CATAGEKYGYTF
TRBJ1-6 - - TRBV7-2 TGTGCCAGCAGCAAGGGGCAGGGTCCGCCCCTCCACTTT CASSKGQGPPLHF
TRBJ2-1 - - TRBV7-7 TGTGCCAGCAGCTTAGGATTGCAGGGAAACAATGAGCAGTTCTTC CASSLGLQGNNEQFF
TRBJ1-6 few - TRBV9 TGTGCCAGCAGCGTAGCTGGGAGCAATTCACCCCTCCACTTT CASSVAGSNSPLHF
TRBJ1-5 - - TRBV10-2 TGCGCCAGCAGTGAGAATGGGCCGGGCAATCAGCCCCAGCATTTT CASSENGPGNQPQHF
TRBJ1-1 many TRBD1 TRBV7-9 TGTGCCAGCAGCACATCCGGTGGGGTGACAGGGGACGCTTTCTTT CASSTSGGVTGDAFF
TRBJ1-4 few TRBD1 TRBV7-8 TGTGCCAGCAGCTCCGCTTACAGGGGCCGTGTGGATGAAAAACTGTTTTTT CASSSAYRGRVDEKLFF
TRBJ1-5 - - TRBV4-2 TGTGCCAGCAGCCAAGAGTTCGGGCAGGGAAGTCAGCCCCAGCATTTT CASSQEFGQGSQPQHF
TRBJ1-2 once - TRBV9 TGTGCCAGCAGCCCCTCGATCGCCGAGGCCGACCATTATGGCTACACCTTC CASSPSIAEADHYGYTF
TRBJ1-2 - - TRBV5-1 TGCGCCAGCAGCTTGGCCGGAGGGGAGAGGGGTGGCTACACCTTC CASSLAGGERGGYTF
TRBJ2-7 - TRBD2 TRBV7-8 TGTGCCAGCAGCTTAGCGCCCCTAGCGGGTAGCTTTGTAGAGCAGTACTTC CASSLAPLAGSFVEQYF
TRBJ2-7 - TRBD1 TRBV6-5 TGTGCCAGCAGTCCGTGGGACAGGGAGGACGAGCAGTACTTC CASSPWDREDEQYF
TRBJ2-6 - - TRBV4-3 TGCGCCAGCAGCCTGCTAGGCCCATACGGGGCCAACGTCCTGACTTTC CASSLLGPYGANVLTF
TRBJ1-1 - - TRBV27 TGTGCCAGCACAGCAGGGTTCATGAACACTGAAGCTTTCTTT CASTAGFMNTEAFF
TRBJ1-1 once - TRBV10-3 TGTGCCATCAGTGTACAGGGCGCTGAAGCTTTCTTT CAISVQGAEAFF
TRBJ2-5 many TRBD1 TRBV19 TGTGCCAGTACCACAGGGGGGCCAGAGACCCAGTACTTC CASTTGGPETQYF
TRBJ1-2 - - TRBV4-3 TGCGCCAGCAGCGGAGCTAACTATGGCTACACCTTC CASSGANYGYTF
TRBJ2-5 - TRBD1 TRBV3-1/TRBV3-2 TGTGCCAGCAGCTTGAAACAACAGGGGGCGGAGGAGACCCAGTACTTC CASSLKQQGAEETQYF
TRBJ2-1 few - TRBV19 TGTGCCAGTAGTATATTCTCGGTCGATGAGCAGTTCTTC CASSIFSVDEQFF
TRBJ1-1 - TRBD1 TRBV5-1 TGCGCCAGCAGCTCCTTTGGGCAGGGGGCTGAAGCTTTCTTT CASSSFGQGAEAFF
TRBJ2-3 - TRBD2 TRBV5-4 TGTGCCAGCAGCCCAACGGGGGGGCGGATGGATACGCAGTATTTT CASSPTGGRMDTQYF
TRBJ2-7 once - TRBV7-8 TGTGCCAGCACCTCCTTCACATTTTCCTACGAGCAGTACTTC CASTSFTFSYEQYF
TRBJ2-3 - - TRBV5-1 TGCGCCAGCAGCACCGGGGGACGGGTTAGCACAGATACGCAGTATTTT CASSTGGRVSTDTQYF
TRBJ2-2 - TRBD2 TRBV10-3 TGTGCCATCAGGGGGGGGTCGGTGGACACCGGGGAGCTGTTTTTT CAIRGGSVDTGELFF
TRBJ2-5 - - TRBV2 TGTGCCAGCAGGGAGAGCTTCGGCAAAGAGACCCAGTACTTC CASRESFGKETQYF
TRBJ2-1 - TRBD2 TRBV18 TGTGCCAGCTCACCAATAGCGGGGGGGCTGGGAAATGAGCAGTTCTTC CASSPIAGGLGNEQFF
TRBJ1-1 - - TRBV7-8 TGTGCCAGCAGCTTAGTAGGGGAGGAAGGTGAAGCTTTCTTT CASSLVGEEGEAFF
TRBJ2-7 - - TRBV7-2 TGTGCCAGCAGCTTAGTTCCGGGCGGGGCCGAGCAGTACTTC CASSLVPGGAEQYF
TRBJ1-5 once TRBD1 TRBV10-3 TGTGCCATCAGTGAAGGGAGGGGGACAGGAGGAGATCAGCCCCAGCATTTT CAISEGRGTGGDQPQHF